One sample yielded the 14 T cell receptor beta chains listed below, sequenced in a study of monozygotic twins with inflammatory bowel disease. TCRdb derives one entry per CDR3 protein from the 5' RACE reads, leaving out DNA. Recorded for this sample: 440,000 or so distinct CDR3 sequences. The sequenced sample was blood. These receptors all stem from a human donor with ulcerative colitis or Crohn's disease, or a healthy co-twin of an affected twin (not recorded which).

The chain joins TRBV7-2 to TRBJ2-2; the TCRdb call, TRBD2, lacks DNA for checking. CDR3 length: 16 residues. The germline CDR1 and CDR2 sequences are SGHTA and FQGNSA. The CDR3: CASSKIAGIGTGELFF.

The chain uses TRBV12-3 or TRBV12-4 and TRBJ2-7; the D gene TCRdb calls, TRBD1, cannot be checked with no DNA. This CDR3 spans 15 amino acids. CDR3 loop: CASSSGGVTYYEQYF.

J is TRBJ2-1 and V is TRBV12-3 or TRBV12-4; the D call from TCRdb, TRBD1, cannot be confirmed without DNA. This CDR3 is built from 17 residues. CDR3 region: CASSSYPLRLNYNEQFF.

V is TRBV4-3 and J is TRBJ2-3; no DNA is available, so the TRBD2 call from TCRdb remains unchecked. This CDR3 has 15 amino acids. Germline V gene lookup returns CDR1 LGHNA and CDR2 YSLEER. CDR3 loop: CASSQGKRETDTQYF.

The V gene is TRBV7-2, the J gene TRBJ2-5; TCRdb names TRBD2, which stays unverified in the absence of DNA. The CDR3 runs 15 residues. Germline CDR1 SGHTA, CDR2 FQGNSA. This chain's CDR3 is CASSLARVARETQYF.

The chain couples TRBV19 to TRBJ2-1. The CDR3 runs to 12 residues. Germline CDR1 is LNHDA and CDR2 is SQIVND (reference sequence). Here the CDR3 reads CASSIDLRTRFF.

This CDR3 reads CASSFGTGAGNTIYF. This chain links TRBV5-1 with TRBJ1-3; TCRdb's D call of TRBD1 is untestable without DNA. The CDR3 runs 15 residues. CDR1 is SGHRS and CDR2 is YFSETQ in the germline V gene.

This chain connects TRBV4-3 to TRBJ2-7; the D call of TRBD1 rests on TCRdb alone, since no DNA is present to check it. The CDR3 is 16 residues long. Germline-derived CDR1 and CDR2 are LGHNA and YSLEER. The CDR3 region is CASSQETGTLSYEQYF.

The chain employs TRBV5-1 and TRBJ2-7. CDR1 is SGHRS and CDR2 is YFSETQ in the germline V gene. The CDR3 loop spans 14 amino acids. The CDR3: CASSLYGPSYEQYF.

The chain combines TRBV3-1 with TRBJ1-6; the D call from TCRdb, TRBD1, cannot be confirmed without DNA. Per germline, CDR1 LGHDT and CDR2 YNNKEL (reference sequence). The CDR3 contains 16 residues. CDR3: CASSRSWDRVNSPLHF.

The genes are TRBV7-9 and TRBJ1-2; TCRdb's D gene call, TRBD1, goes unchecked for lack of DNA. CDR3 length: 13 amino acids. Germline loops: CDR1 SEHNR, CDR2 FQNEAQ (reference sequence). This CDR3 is CASSPLGGDGYTF.

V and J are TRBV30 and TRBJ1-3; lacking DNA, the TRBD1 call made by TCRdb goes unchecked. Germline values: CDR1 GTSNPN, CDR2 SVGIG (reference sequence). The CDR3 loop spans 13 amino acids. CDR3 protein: CAWSSGRLNTIYF.

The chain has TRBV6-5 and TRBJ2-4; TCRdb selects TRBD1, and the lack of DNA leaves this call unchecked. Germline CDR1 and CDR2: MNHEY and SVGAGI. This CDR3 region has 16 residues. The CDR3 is CASSYGGQRSKNIQYF.

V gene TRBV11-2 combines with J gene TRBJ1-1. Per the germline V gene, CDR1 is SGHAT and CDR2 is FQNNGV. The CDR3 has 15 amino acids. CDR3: CASSSQTAMNTEAFF.